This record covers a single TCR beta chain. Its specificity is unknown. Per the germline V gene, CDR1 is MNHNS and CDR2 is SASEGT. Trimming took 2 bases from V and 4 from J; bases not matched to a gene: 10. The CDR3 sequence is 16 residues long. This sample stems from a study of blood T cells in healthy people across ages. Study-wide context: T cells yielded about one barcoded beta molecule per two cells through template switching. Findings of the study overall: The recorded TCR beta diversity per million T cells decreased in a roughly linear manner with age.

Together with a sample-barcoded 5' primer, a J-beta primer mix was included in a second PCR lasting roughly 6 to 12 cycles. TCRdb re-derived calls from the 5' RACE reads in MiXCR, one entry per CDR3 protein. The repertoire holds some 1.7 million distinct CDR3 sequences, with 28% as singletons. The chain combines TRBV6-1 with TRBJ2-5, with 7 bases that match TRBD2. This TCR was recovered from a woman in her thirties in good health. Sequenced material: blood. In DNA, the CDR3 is TGTGCCAGCAGTGAAAGCATCGCGGGCGGGGGAGAGACCCAGTACTTC. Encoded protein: CASSESIAGGGETQYF.